This T cell receptor (beta chain) was documented in a study of T cells after yellow fever vaccination. Across the study: SMART-Seq v4 Ultra Low Input handled preparation of low-cell-number fractions. Study conclusions and caveats: Though weaker, the secondary response peaked faster, on day 5 versus 15.

One entry per CDR3 protein, called by TCRdb with MiXCR from the 5' RACE reads. The table shows 200,000 or so distinct CDR3 sequences, with less than 7.5% occurring only once. Regarding this clonotype: Its matching antigen is unknown.

V was clipped by 4 bases and J by 5 bases; unmatched bases: 10. Germline values: CDR1 ENHRY, CDR2 SYGVKD. This CDR3 comprises 16 residues. The chain joins TRBV10-3 to TRBJ1-5; 8 bases map to TRBD1. The origin of this receptor is a man aged 25-45 years who received the YFV17D yellow fever vaccine. The specimen was CD4+ T cells sorted from PBMCs, collected on the day of the yellow fever booster vaccination. The CDR3 nucleotides are TGTGCCATCAGTGCCTCTCGACAGGGGAACGATCAGCCCCAGCATTTT. As protein: CAISASRQGNDQPQHF.